This T cell receptor (beta chain) was sequenced for a study of T cells in Graves' hyperthyroidism and ophthalmopathy. CDR3 size: 13 residues. Germline V gene data show CDR1 as MNHEY and CDR2 as SMNVEV (reference sequence). Between the trimmed V and J ends, which lost 8 bases and 0 bases, there was a span of 10 bases. Overall study findings and caveats: Ophthalmopathy got predicted by the model a median about six months before its onset.

Amplification of TCR beta CDR3 regions used RNA as the template. The HTBI set primed first-round TCR CDR3 RT-PCR. TCRdb passed the multiplex PCR reads through MiXCR, listing each CDR3 protein once. The sample includes about 570,000 distinct CDR3 sequences, 46% of them seen just once. This clonotype was seen ten or more times. Antigen unknown. Patients were excluded because of uncontrolled infection, other autoimmune disease, pregnancy or lactation. Each diagnosis was grounded in clinical symptoms, serum thyroxine and TRAb, thyroid ultrasound, and orbital computed tomography. The sequence was obtained from an adult woman with Graves' disease, either hyperthyroidism or ophthalmopathy (not recorded which). The chain carries TRBV27 and TRBJ1-1; D not certain. Sequencing input: peripheral blood or thyroid tissue (not recorded which). The CDR3 nucleotides read TGTGCCAGCGGGGTGGATGTGAACACTGAAGCTTTCTTT. Translated, it gives CASGVDVNTEAFF.